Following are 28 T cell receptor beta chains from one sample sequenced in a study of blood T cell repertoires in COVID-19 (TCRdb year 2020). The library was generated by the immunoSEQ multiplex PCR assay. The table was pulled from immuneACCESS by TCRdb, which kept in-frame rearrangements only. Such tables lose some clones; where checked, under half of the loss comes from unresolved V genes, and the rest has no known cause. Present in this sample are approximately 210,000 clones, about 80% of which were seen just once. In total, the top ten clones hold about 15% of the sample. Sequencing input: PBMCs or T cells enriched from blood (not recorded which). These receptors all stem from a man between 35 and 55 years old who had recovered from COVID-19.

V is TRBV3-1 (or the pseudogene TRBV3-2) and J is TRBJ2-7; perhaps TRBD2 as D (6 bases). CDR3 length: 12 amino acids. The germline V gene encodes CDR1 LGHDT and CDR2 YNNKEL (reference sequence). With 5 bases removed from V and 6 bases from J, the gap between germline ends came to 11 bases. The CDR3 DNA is TGTGCCAGCAGCTTACGGACTATCGAGCAGTACTTC. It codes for CASSLRTIEQYF.

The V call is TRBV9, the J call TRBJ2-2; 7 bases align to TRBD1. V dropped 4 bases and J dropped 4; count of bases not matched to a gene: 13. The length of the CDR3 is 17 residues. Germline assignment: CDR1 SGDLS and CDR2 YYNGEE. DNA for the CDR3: TGTGCCAGCAGCTACCGGGGACAAGGGGGCCCCACCGGGGAGCTGTTTTTT. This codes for CASSYRGQGGPTGELFF.

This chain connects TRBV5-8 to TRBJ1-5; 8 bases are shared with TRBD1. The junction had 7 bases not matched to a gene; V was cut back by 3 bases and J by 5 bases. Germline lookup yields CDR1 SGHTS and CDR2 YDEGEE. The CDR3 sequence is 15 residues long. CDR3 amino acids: CASSSGQGADQPQHF. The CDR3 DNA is TGTGCCAGCAGCTCAGGACAGGGAGCGGATCAGCCCCAGCATTTT.

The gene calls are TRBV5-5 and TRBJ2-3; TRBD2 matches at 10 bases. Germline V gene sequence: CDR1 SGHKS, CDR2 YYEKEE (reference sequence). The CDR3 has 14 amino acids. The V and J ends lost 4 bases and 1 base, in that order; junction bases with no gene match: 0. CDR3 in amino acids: CASSTSGGTDTQYF. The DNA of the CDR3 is TGTGCCAGCAGCACTAGCGGGGGCACAGATACGCAGTATTTT.

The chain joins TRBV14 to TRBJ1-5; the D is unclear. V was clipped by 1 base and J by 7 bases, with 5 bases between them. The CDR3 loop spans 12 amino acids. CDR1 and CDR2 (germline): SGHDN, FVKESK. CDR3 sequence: CASSQGQQPQHF. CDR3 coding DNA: TGTGCCAGCAGCCAAGGGCAGCAGCCCCAGCATTTT.

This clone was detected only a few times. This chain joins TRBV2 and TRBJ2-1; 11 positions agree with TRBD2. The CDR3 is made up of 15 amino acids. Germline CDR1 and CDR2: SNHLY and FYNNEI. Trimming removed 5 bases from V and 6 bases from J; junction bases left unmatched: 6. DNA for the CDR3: TGTGCCAGCAGTCCCCTAGCGGGAGGTCGCAATGAGCAGTTCTTC. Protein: CASSPLAGGRNEQFF.

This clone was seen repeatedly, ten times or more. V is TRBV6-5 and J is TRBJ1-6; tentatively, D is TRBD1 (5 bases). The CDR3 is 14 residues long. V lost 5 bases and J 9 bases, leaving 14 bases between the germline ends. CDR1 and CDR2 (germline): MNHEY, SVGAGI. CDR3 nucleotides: TGTGCCAGCAGTCCAACCCGGGGGAGTTCACCCCTCCACTTT. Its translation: CASSPTRGSSPLHF.

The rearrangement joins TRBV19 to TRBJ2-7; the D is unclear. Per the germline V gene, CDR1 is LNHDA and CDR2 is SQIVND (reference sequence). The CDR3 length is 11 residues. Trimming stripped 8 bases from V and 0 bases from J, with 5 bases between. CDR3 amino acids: CASSSSYEQYF. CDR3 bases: TGTGCCAGTTCGAGCTCCTACGAGCAGTACTTC.

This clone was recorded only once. CDR3 loop: CATSDIDRAEQYF. CDR3 nucleotide sequence: TGTGCCACCAGTGACATCGACAGGGCCGAGCAGTACTTC. The chain combines TRBV24-1 with TRBJ2-7; 7 nucleotides match TRBD1. The CDR3 has 13 residues. V shed 4 bases, J shed 6 bases, and the junction held 5 bases outside the gene matches. The germline V gene has CDR1 KGHDR and CDR2 SFDVKD.

CDR3 sequence: CAISSGTVSGELFF. The CDR3 DNA is TGTGCCATCAGTTCCGGGACAGTATCTGGGGAGCTGTTTTTT. The chain links TRBV10-3 to TRBJ2-2, with 7 bases fitting TRBD1. CDR3 length: 14 amino acids. Looked up from germline, CDR1 is ENHRY and CDR2 is SYGVKD. J lost 8 bases, V lost 5 bases, and 8 bases had no gene match.

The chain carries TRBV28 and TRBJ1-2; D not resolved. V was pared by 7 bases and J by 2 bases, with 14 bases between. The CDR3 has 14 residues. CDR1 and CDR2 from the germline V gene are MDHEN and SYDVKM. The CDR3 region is CASIPRGGNYGYTF. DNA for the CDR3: TGTGCCAGCATTCCCCGGGGAGGGAACTATGGCTACACCTTC.

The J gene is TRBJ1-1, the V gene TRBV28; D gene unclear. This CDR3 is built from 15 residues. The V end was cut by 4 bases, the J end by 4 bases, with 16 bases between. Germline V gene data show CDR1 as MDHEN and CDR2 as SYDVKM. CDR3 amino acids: CASSSTPLRGTEAFF. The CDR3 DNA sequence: TGTGCCAGCAGTTCAACGCCATTGCGGGGCACTGAAGCTTTCTTT.

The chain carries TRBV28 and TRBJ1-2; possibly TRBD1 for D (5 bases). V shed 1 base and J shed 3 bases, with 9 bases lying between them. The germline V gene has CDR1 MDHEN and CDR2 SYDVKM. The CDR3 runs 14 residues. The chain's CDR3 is CASSLSGLDYGYTF. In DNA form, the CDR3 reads TGTGCCAGCAGTTTATCAGGGCTTGACTATGGCTACACCTTC.

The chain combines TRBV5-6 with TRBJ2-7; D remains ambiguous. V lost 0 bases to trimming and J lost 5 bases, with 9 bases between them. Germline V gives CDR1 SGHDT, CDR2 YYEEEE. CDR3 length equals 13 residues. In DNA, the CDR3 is TGTGCCAGCAGCTTGGGTCCGGCGGACGAGCAGTACTTC. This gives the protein CASSLGPADEQYF.

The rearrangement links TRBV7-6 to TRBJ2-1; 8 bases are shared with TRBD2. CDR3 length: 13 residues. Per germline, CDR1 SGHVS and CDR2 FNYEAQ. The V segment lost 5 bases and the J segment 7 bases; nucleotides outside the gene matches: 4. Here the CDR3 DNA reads TGTGCCAGCAGCCGGGGACTAGGGAATGAGCAGTTCTTC. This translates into CASSRGLGNEQFF.

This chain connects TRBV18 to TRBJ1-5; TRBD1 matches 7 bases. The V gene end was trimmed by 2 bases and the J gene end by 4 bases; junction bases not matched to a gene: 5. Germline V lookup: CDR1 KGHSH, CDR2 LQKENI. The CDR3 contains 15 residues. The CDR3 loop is CASSPSSGGNQPQHF. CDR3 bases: TGTGCCAGCTCACCAAGTTCAGGGGGGAATCAGCCCCAGCATTTT.

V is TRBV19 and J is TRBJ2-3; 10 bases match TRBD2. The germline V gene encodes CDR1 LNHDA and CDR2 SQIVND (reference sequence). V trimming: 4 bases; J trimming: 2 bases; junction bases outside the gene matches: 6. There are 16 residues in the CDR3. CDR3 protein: CASSSNSGGTTDTQYF. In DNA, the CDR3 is TGTGCCAGTAGTAGTAATAGCGGGGGGACCACAGATACGCAGTATTTT.

The CDR3 is CASSLGVAGGGEQFF. The CDR3 bases are TGCGCCAGCAGCTTGGGAGTAGCGGGGGGAGGTGAGCAGTTCTTC. V usage is TRBV5-1 and J usage is TRBJ2-1; the match to TRBD2 covers 10 bases. V gave up 0 bases and J gave up 9 bases; unmatched junction bases: 6. Germline values: CDR1 SGHRS, CDR2 YFSETQ. The CDR3 sequence is 15 residues long.

This CDR3 is CASSWTVYNEQFF. CDR3 nucleotide sequence: TGTGCCAGCAGCTGGACAGTGTACAATGAGCAGTTCTTC. V is TRBV7-9 and J is TRBJ2-1; possible D gene TRBD1, 6 bases. The V end lost 4 bases, the J end lost 4 bases, and 8 bases lay between the germline ends. Per germline, CDR1 SEHNR and CDR2 FQNEAQ (reference sequence). CDR3 length: 13 amino acids.

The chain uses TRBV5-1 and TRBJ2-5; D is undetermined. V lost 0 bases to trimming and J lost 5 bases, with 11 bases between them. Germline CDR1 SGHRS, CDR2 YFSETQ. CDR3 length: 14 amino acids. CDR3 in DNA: TGCGCCAGCAGCTTGGGGCAGGATGGGGAGACCCAGTACTTC. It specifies CASSLGQDGETQYF.

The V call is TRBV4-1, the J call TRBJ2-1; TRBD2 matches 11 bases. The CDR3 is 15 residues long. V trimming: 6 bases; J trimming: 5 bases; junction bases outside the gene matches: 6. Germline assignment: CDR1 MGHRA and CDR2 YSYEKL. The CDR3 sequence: CASRGSLAGDNEQFF. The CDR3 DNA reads TGCGCCAGCAGAGGTTCACTAGCGGGAGACAATGAGCAGTTCTTC.

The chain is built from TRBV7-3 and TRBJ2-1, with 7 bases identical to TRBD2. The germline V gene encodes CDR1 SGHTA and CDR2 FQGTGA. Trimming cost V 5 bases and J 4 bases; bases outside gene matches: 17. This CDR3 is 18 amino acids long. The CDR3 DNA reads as TGTGCCAGCAGCCCGACACAGAAAGGGAGGGGTCAGTACAATGAGCAGTTCTTC. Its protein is CASSPTQKGRGQYNEQFF.

The CDR3 here is CASSLSTGPDTQYF. Written as DNA, the CDR3 is TGCGCCAGCAGCTTGAGCACAGGGCCAGATACGCAGTATTTT. The chain carries TRBV5-1 and TRBJ2-3; possible D gene TRBD1, 6 bases. Germline V gene lookup returns CDR1 SGHRS and CDR2 YFSETQ. With 1 base removed from V and 4 bases from J, the gap between germline ends came to 10 bases. The CDR3 length is 14 residues.

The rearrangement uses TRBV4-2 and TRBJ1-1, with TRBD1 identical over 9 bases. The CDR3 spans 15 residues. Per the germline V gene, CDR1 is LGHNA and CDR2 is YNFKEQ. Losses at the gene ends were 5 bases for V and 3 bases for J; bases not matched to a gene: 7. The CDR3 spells CASSAYRGLDTEAFF. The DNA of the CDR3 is TGTGCCAGCAGCGCCTACAGGGGGCTCGACACTGAAGCTTTCTTT.

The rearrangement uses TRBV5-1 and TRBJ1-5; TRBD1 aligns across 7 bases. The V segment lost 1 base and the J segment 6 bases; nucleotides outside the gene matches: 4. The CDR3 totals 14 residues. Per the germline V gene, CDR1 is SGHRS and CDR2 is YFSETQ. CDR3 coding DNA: TGCGCCAGCAGCTTGACCAGGGACAGTCAGCCCCAGCATTTT. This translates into CASSLTRDSQPQHF.

The CDR3 DNA reads TGTGCCTGGAGTCACTCTCAGGGTCCCTATGGCTACACCTTC. This codes for CAWSHSQGPYGYTF. The chain joins TRBV30 to TRBJ1-2, with D tentatively TRBD1 (5 bases). Trimming removed 2 bases at V and 4 bases at J, with 14 bases between. There are 14 residues in the CDR3. CDR1 and CDR2 from the germline V gene are GTSNPN and SVGIG (reference sequence).

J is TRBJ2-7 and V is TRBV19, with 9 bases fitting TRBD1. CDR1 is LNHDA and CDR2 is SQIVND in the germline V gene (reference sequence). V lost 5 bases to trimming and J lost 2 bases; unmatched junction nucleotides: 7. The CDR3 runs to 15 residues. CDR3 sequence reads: CASSAPGQGTYEQYF. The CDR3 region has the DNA TGTGCCAGTAGTGCCCCGGGACAGGGAACCTACGAGCAGTACTTC.

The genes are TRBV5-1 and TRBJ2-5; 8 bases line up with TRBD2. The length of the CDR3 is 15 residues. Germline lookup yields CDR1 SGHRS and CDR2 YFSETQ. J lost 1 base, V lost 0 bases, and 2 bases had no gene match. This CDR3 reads CASSLGGTSQETQYF. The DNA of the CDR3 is TGCGCCAGCAGCTTGGGGGGGACTAGCCAAGAGACCCAGTACTTC.